The TCR beta chain described here comes from a study of cytomegalovirus exposure and HLA in healthy donors. Study summary: Counted in an early data release were roughly 81 million unique TCRs from HLA-typed donors.

This CDR3 comprises 15 residues. Trimming left V 2 bases short and J 6 bases short, with 16 bases between. Germline assignment: CDR1 LGHNA and CDR2 YSLEER. Notes on this clone: Its target is unknown.

Study results and limitations: Using the classifier, cytomegalovirus status was reportedly diagnosed with high specificity and sensitivity. The study listed around 150 cytomegalovirus-associated TCR beta chains. Trimming of TCR beta V- and J-genes showed a link, identified in a later analysis, to a missense DCLRE1C variant.

The PCR had 60 Vbeta and 13 Jbeta primers. Method: immunoSEQ multiplex PCR; TCRdb's copy keeps in-frame clones and lacks some. The sample has approximately 110,000 clones, 74% seen once. The specimen was PBMCs. The sequence came from a woman in her forties or fifties in good health and CMV-seropositive. This rearrangement joins TRBV4-3 to TRBJ1-2; D may be TRBD1 (6 bases). DNA of the CDR3: TGCGCCAGCAGCCAACTGGGTGCGGGGGGGCATGGCTACACCTTC. Its translation is CASSQLGAGGHGYTF.